Each of the 12 T cell receptor beta chains below was sequenced from the same sample in a study of blood T cell repertoires in COVID-19. Produced via immunoSEQ multiplex PCR; TCRdb's table is partial and in-frame only. There are approximately 10,000 clones in the sample; 84% occur only once, and approximately 33% lies in the top ten. Sample: peripheral blood. All receptors derive from a man aged 50 or older with active COVID-19.

This clone came up once. V is TRBV11-2 and J is TRBJ2-1; perhaps TRBD2 as D (7 bases). This CDR3 region has 14 residues. With 0 bases removed from V and 12 bases from J, the gap between germline ends came to 15 bases. In germline, CDR1 is SGHAT, CDR2 FQNNGV. The DNA for the CDR3 is TGTGCCAGCAGCTTAGAAGGGGGAGGGCCGGGGCAGTTCTTC. Protein sequence: CASSLEGGGPGQFF.

The chain combines TRBV14 with TRBJ2-1, with a tentative D call TRBD2 (7 bases). This CDR3 has 13 residues. Germline V gene data show CDR1 as SGHDN and CDR2 as FVKESK. The V and J ends lost 0 bases and 12 bases respectively, with 12 bases between them. DNA for the CDR3: TGTGCCAGCAGCCAAGATAACGGGGGGCCGCAGTTCTTC. This gives the protein CASSQDNGGPQFF. The full variable domain, with the rest looked up from reference TRBV14 and TRBJ2-1, is EAGVTQFPSHSVIEKGQTVTLRCDPISGHDNLYWYRRVMGKEIKFLLHFVKESKQDESGMPNNRFLAERTGGTYSTLKVQPAELEDSGVYFCASSQDNGGPQFFGPGTRLTVL.

The V gene is TRBV30, the J gene TRBJ2-3, with 12 positions matching TRBD2. This CDR3 region has 15 residues. J gave up 2 bases and V 1 base, and 1 base lay outside the gene matches. The germline V gene has CDR1 GTSNPN and CDR2 SVGIG (reference sequence). This chain's CDR3 is CAWSGTSGTTDTQYF. The DNA for the CDR3 is TGTGCCTGGAGTGGGACTAGCGGGACCACAGATACGCAGTATTTT.

A note on this clone: The germline gene is not matched at one end of the junction; a read error may be the cause. This chain uses TRBV7-7 with TRBJ2-1, with TRBD2 identical over 12 bases. CDR3 length: 16 residues. Germline loops: CDR1 SSHAT, CDR2 FNYEAQ (reference sequence). The DNA for the CDR3 is TGTGCTAGCAGCCCGATACTAGCGGGAGGCAGAGATGAGCAGTTCTTC. This encodes CASSPILAGGRDEQFF.

The chain couples TRBV5-6 to TRBJ1-2; D is unresolved. V was clipped by 4 bases and J by 2 bases, with 9 bases between them. The CDR3 is 13 amino acids. CDR1 SGHDT and CDR2 YYEEEE come from the germline V gene. CDR3 amino acids: CASSLGRNYGYTF. For the CDR3, the DNA is TGTGCCAGCAGCCTGGGCAGGAACTATGGCTACACCTTC.

The V gene is TRBV18, the J gene TRBJ2-1; D may be TRBD2 (5 bases). The CDR3 totals 12 residues. Trimming cost V 3 bases and J 7 bases, with 7 bases left between them. CDR1 is KGHSH and CDR2 is LQKENI in the germline V gene. CDR3: CASSPGANEQFF. DNA of the CDR3: TGTGCCAGCTCACCGGGAGCTAATGAGCAGTTCTTC. Filled out from reference TRBV18 and TRBJ2-1, the complete variable domain reads NAGVMQNPRHLVRRRGQEARLRCSPMKGHSHVYWYRQLPEEGLKFMVYLQKENIIDESGMPKERFSAEFPKEGPSILRIQQVVRGDSAAYFCASSPGANEQFFGPGTRLTVL.

This chain joins TRBV7-9 and TRBJ1-5, with TRBD1 as a possible D gene (6 bases). Trimming cost V 5 bases and J 3 bases, with 17 bases left between them. CDR1 is SEHNR, CDR2 FQNEAQ, per germline (reference sequence). This CDR3 has 16 residues. The CDR3 reads CASSHVDGGLNQPQHF. CDR3 coding DNA: TGTGCCAGCAGCCATGTTGACGGGGGGCTCAATCAGCCCCAGCATTTT.

The rearrangement uses TRBV6-5 and TRBJ2-1, with 15 nucleotides matching TRBD2. Germline trimming cut 6 bases from V and 8 bases from J; bases unmatched to any gene: 5. There are 15 residues in the CDR3. The V gene's germline CDR1 is MNHEY and CDR2 SVGAGI. The CDR3 spells CASRLGLAGGDEQFF. Here the CDR3 DNA reads TGTGCCAGCAGACTTGGACTAGCGGGAGGGGATGAGCAGTTCTTC.

This clone was counted a single time. The chain carries TRBV4-1 and TRBJ1-5, with a weak D call TRBD1 (5 bases). Between the trimmed V and J ends, which lost 4 bases and 5 bases, there was a span of 12 bases. CDR1 MGHRA and CDR2 YSYEKL come from the germline V gene. The CDR3 sequence is 14 residues long. CDR3 DNA sequence: TGCGCCAGCAGCCCCCAGGGCGGCGATCAGCCCCAGCATTTT. Translated: CASSPQGGDQPQHF.

The J gene is TRBJ2-1, the V gene TRBV28; TRBD2 matches 9 bases. Germline assignment: CDR1 MDHEN and CDR2 SYDVKM. CDR3 size: 17 residues. Trimming removed 5 bases from V and 0 bases from J; junction bases left unmatched: 8. In DNA, the CDR3 is TGTGCCAGCAGTCCGGCCGGGACTAGCAGCTCCTACAATGAGCAGTTCTTC. Protein sequence: CASSPAGTSSSYNEQFF.

CDR3 residues: CARDRGPDEQFF. In DNA, the CDR3 is TGTGCCAGGGACAGGGGGCCCGATGAGCAGTTCTTC. The chain has TRBV2 and TRBJ2-1; the match to TRBD1 covers 11 bases. The V and J ends lost 9 bases and 8 bases, in that order; junction bases with no gene match: 3. The CDR3 runs to 12 residues. Germline lookup yields CDR1 SNHLY and CDR2 FYNNEI.

This chain uses TRBV14 with TRBJ2-7; 8 nucleotides agree with TRBD2. V trimming: 3 bases; J trimming: 2 bases; junction bases outside the gene matches: 3. This CDR3 has 14 residues. The V gene's germline CDR1 is SGHDN and CDR2 FVKESK. The DNA of the CDR3 is TGTGCCAGCAGCCACTCGGGACTAGCCTACGAGCAGTACTTC. Amino acid sequence: CASSHSGLAYEQYF.